Below, one TCR beta chain is given with its context. The antigen it binds to is not known. No per-base quality is available; no much larger clone lies one base away. This entry is derived from a study of T cell responses to AZD1222 COVID-19 vaccine (dated by TCRdb to 2020 to 2022). Regarding the complete study: AZD1222 recipients with second doses at about 4 weeks or about 12 weeks were pooled, because spike-specific TCR depth and breadth did not differ between schedules. Trial participants were enrolled into age subgroups of 18-55, 56-69 and 70-plus years, which contained around 150, 29 and 61 TCR-sequenced participants, respectively. A total of approximately 230 trial participants underwent TCR sequencing, of whom some 210 received two doses of AZD1222 and about 25 received two doses of the MenACWY control vaccine.

CDR3 length: 13 amino acids, cysteine to phenylalanine. The retained sequence is limited to the CDR3, 39 bases, with the frame set at the first base. The CDR1 and CDR2 encoded by the germline V gene (reference sequence) are MNHEY and SMNVEV. V and J lose 2 bases and 4 bases, and a span of 8 bases separates them. The CDR3 regions of human TCRbeta chains were analyzed by immunosequencing. In the source study's methods: TCRs in the repertoires were matched against a reference library of SARS-CoV-2-specific TCRs that had been generated with the MIRA antigen-specificity platform. Breadth meant the fraction of unique TCRs that were SARS-CoV-2-associated, whereas depth meant the fraction of total T cells that were SARS-CoV-2-associated. Each spike-specific TCR was assigned to its reactive spike region and to a CD4 or CD8 class using the MIRA data. Log10-transformed breadth and depth values were compared by one-way ANOVA with Sidak's multiple comparisons tests. TCRdb mirrors the immuneACCESS table, restricted to in-frame sequences. Some clones are absent from its copies; in checked studies, under half trace to an unresolved V gene, and the reason for the others is unknown. That table is the source of V, J and clone size, and D and trimming were worked out from the DNA. The sample table records more than 95,000 clones; around 89% of these occur just once. The ten largest account for under 4.5% of the sample.

Per the publication, the time point label means: baseline before first vaccination. The vaccinee samples were drawn from two UK trials, COV001 and COV002, one of which was a single-blind randomized controlled phase 2/3 trial testing AZD1222 (ChAdOx1 nCoV-19) in healthy adults. For TCRbeta chain sequencing, PBMC samples were collected from trial participants at day 0 and at day 28 after the second dose. The study at large found these results: Because no samples from the day 14 peak response were available, repertoires could be characterized only after the peak T cell response. Participants were mostly white British, with more females than males. The authors suggested clonal diversity may have been underestimated. The 56-69-year group was small, and its depth increase did not reach significance, likely because of low power. Spike-specific TCR breadth and depth rose significantly after two AZD1222 doses compared with day 0 and with MenACWY recipients. Conclusions about previously exposed vaccinees are limited because only five to seven AZD1222 recipients were SARS-CoV-2 seropositive at baseline. Vaccine-associated CD4 TCRs spanned the whole spike protein, with dominant responses in regions 160-218 and 743-854. Epitopes outside the regions mutated in the B.1.351 and B.1.1.7 variants were reportedly recognized by nearly half of the unique spike-specific TCRs.

The chain is assembled from TRBV27 and TRBJ1-1; the D gene is perhaps TRBD1, from 5 matching bases. The sequencing here drew on peripheral blood, taken on day 0 of AZD1222 vaccination. This TCR derives from an adult in good health. The CDR3 is CASSLQGITEAFF. The DNA is TGTGCCAGCAGTTTACAGGGAATCACTGAAGCTTTCTTT.